This is a list of T cell receptor beta chains from one sample in a study of identical twins. In TCRdb, the 5' RACE reads were re-called with MiXCR into one record per CDR3 protein. The sample lists around 1.7 million distinct CDR3 sequences; less than 40% were seen once. The sequencing input was cord blood. All receptors come from a newborn girl in good health. Each CDR3 is given with its conserved first and last residue. Each record gives: clone size, J gene, V gene, D gene, CDR3 DNA, CDR3 protein. A D gene is named only where the DNA matches it firmly. Clone sizes are given selectively: once, few, many, or a class where the clone is expanded.

NA TRBJ2-1 TRBV2 NA TGTGCCAGCAGGAAACAGGGGAGGGGTCTGGGTAATGAGCAGTTCTTC CASRKQGRGLGNEQFF
few TRBJ2-7 TRBV20-1 NA TGCAGTGGTAGAGGAGGGCCAAACCCCTACGAGCAGTACTTC CSGRGGPNPYEQYF
NA TRBJ2-4 TRBV4-2 TRBD2 TGTGCCAGCAGCCCTGGACTAGCTGGCCCAAACAAGGAAAACATTCAGTACTTC CASSPGLAGPNKENIQYF
few TRBJ1-4 TRBV4-1 NA TGCGCCAGCAGCCAACCTAGGGAAAAACTGTTTTTT CASSQPREKLFF
NA TRBJ1-2 TRBV5-1 TRBD1 TGCGCCAGCAGCTTGAGGGACAGGGGGAACTATGGCTACACCTTC CASSLRDRGNYGYTF
NA TRBJ2-1 TRBV4-1 NA TGCGCCAGCAGCCGGACTACCCTTAGTGCCTCCTACAATGAGCAGTTCTTC CASSRTTLSASYNEQFF
few TRBJ2-3 TRBV12-3/TRBV12-4 NA TGTGCCAGCAGTTCCTCTGTTACGCAGTATTTT CASSSSVTQYF
NA TRBJ1-5 TRBV2 TRBD1 TGTGCCAGCAGTAGACAGGGTAACAATCAGCCCCAGCATTTT CASSRQGNNQPQHF
NA TRBJ2-6 TRBV29-1 TRBD1 TGCAGCGTTGTTCAGGGGGCTGGGGCCAACGTCCTGACTTTC CSVVQGAGANVLTF
NA TRBJ2-3 TRBV6-7 TRBD1 TGTGCCAGCAGCCCAAAGACAGGGGGAGGGTATTTT CASSPKTGGGYF
few TRBJ2-3 TRBV27 NA TGTGCCAGCAGTTTATGGGCAGGGGCCGCAGATACGCAGTATTTT CASSLWAGAADTQYF
many TRBJ2-5 TRBV29-1 NA TGCAGCACCGGGGCAACAGAGACCCAGTACTTC CSTGATETQYF
NA TRBJ1-1 TRBV10-3 TRBD1 TGTGCCATCAGTGATCAAGGGGACAGGGCCCGAGCTTTCTTT CAISDQGDRARAFF
NA TRBJ2-1 TRBV6-2/TRBV6-3 NA TGTGCCAGCAGTTATGGAAGGACTGGCAACCCTTACAATGAGCAGTTCTTC CASSYGRTGNPYNEQFF
NA TRBJ2-3 TRBV20-1 NA TGCAGTGCTAGCCCGGGACCAACGTCGGATACGCAGTATTTT CSASPGPTSDTQYF
NA TRBJ2-4 TRBV5-1 TRBD2 TGCGCCAGCAGCTTGTCGGAGAGCGGGGGGGCGCGAAACATTCAGTACTTC CASSLSESGGARNIQYF
NA TRBJ2-7 TRBV18 TRBD1 TGTGCCAGCTCACCAGGGGACAGGCCCAATTTAGGCGAGCAGTACTTC CASSPGDRPNLGEQYF
NA TRBJ2-3 TRBV12-3/TRBV12-4 TRBD2 TGTGCCAGCAGTTCAGGACTAGTAGGGACAGATACGCAGTATTTT CASSSGLVGTDTQYF
NA TRBJ2-5 TRBV6-1 TRBD2 TGTGCCAGCAGTAAGCCCCCTAGCGGGAGAAGGCAAGAGACCCAGTACTTC CASSKPPSGRRQETQYF
few TRBJ2-5 TRBV13 NA TGTGCCAGCAGCCGTCAGTTAGGGGAGCAGTACTTC CASSRQLGEQYF
NA TRBJ2-3 TRBV27 TRBD2 TGTGCCAGCAGTTTACAGCTACCGGGACTAGCGGGAGGCAGAGATACGCAGTATTTT CASSLQLPGLAGGRDTQYF